A single sample is the source of the 9 T cell receptor beta chains below, sequenced in a study of Tregs in tolerant kidney transplant recipients (dated by TCRdb to between 2018 and 2021). Receptors were amplified or captured by the immunoSEQ multiplex PCR assay. TCRdb obtained this table from immuneACCESS and retained in-frame rearrangements with V and J assigned. These tables miss some clones; where compared with another copy, unresolved V genes account for less than half of the shortfall, and the remainder is unexplained. Counted in this sample were about 44,000 clones; 95% to 96% of them appeared once. The ten largest clones capture 0.37% of the sample. For these TCRs, the target antigens are not known. The specimen sequenced was Tregs from blood cultured with allogeneic cells. These TCRs come from a human donor in good health.

The rearrangement uses TRBV27 and TRBJ1-4; D is uncertain. Germline V CDR1 and CDR2: MNHEY, SMNVEV (reference sequence). Trimming left V 3 bases short and J 5 bases short, with 4 bases between. The CDR3 consists of 12 residues. The CDR3 nucleotides read TGTGCCAGCAGTTTTTTGAATGAAAAACTGTTTTTT. Amino acid sequence: CASSFLNEKLFF.

This clone was found once. J is TRBJ2-1 and V is TRBV7-6, with 14 positions matching TRBD2. CDR3 length: 15 amino acids. V gave up 5 bases and J gave up 9 bases; unmatched junction bases: 6. The germline V gene encodes CDR1 SGHVS and CDR2 FNYEAQ. The CDR3 nucleotides are TGTGCCAGCAGCCCGGGACTAGCGGGAGTTGGTGAGCAGTTCTTC. This codes for CASSPGLAGVGEQFF.

The chain combines TRBV5-1 with TRBJ1-1; TRBD1 is a possible D gene (6 bases). V gave up 7 bases and J gave up 0 bases, with 22 bases separating them. Germline V gives CDR1 SGHRS, CDR2 YFSETQ. This CDR3 spans 17 amino acids. Here the CDR3 reads CASSIWVQGIMNTEAFF. In nucleotides, the CDR3 is TGCGCCAGCTCTATCTGGGTACAGGGCATCATGAACACTGAAGCTTTCTTT.

The genes are TRBV19 and TRBJ1-2; D is ambiguous. Trimming took 4 bases from V and 2 from J, leaving 14 bases between them. The CDR3 spans 15 residues. The germline gives CDR1 LNHDA, CDR2 SQIVND (reference sequence). The CDR3 protein is CASSTGLGRNYGYTF. CDR3 DNA sequence: TGTGCCAGTAGTACGGGCTTAGGACGGAACTATGGCTACACCTTC. The full variable domain, in which reference TRBV19 and TRBJ1-2 provide the parts outside the CDR3, is DGGITQSPKYLFRKEGQNVTLSCEQNLNHDAMYWYRQDPGQGLRLIYYSQIVNDFQKGDIAEGYSVSREKKESFPLTVTSAQKNPTAFYLCASSTGLGRNYGYTFGSGTRLTVV.

The chain has TRBV5-1 and TRBJ2-7; no clear D. Trimming stripped 2 bases from V and 0 bases from J, with 9 bases between. CDR3 length equals 14 residues. Germline CDR1 SGHRS, CDR2 YFSETQ. The CDR3 nucleotides are TGCGCCAGCAGCTTTAGTGGCAACTCCTACGAGCAGTACTTC. It yields the protein CASSFSGNSYEQYF.

V and J are TRBV5-1 and TRBJ2-7; 8 bases are shared with TRBD1. The CDR3 extends over 14 amino acids. The germline V gene has CDR1 SGHRS and CDR2 YFSETQ. Unmatched junction bases numbered 8, after V lost 3 bases and J lost 6 bases. CDR3: CASSSWTGIGEQYF. The CDR3 nucleotides read TGCGCCAGCAGCTCATGGACAGGGATCGGCGAGCAGTACTTC.

The chain carries TRBV5-1 and TRBJ2-6, with a possible D match to TRBD1 (5 bases). With 3 bases removed from V and 4 bases from J, the gap between germline ends came to 17 bases. This CDR3 has 17 amino acids. The germline V gene encodes CDR1 SGHRS and CDR2 YFSETQ. As DNA, the CDR3 is TGCGCCAGCAGCTCAGTAGGGGCAGGGTTCGGGGCCAACGTCCTGACTTTC. It encodes CASSSVGAGFGANVLTF.

CDR3 coding DNA: TGCAGCGTTGCTAGGGTCGACGAGCAGTACTTC. Its protein is CSVARVDEQYF. The chain uses TRBV29-1 and TRBJ2-7; D not resolved. CDR1 and CDR2 from the germline V gene are SQVTM and ANQGSEA. V lost 4 bases to trimming and J lost 5 bases, with 9 bases between them. The CDR3 has 11 residues.

V usage is TRBV18 and J usage is TRBJ2-1; TRBD2 agrees at 7 bases. From germline, CDR1 is KGHSH and CDR2 LQKENI. J lost 12 bases, V lost 3 bases, and 5 bases had no gene match. The CDR3 is made up of 12 amino acids. CDR3 protein: CASSPSSGPQFF. In nucleotides, the CDR3 is TGTGCCAGCTCACCCTCTAGCGGACCGCAGTTCTTC. The complete variable domain, with remaining parts taken from reference TRBV18 and TRBJ2-1, reads NAGVMQNPRHLVRRRGQEARLRCSPMKGHSHVYWYRQLPEEGLKFMVYLQKENIIDESGMPKERFSAEFPKEGPSILRIQQVVRGDSAAYFCASSPSSGPQFFGPGTRLTVL.